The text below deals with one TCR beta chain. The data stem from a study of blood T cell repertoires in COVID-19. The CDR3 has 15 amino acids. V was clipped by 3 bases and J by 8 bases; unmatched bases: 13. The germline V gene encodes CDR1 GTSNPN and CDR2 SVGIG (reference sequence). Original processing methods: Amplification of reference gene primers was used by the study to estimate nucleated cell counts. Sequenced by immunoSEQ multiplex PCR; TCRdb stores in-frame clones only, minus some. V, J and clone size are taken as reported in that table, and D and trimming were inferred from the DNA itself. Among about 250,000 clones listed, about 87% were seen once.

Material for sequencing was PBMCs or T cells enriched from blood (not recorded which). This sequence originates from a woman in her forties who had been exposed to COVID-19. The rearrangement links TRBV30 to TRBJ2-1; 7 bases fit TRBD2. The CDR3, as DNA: TGTGCCTGGAGCCCCAGCGGGGAGGTTGTCCATGAGCAGTTCTTC. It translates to CAWSPSGEVVHEQFF. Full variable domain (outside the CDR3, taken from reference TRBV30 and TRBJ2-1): SQTIHQWPATLVQPVGSPLSLECTVEGTSNPNLYWYRQAAGRGLQLLFYSVGIGQISSEVPQNLSASRPQDRQFILSSKKLLLSDSGFYLCAWSPSGEVVHEQFFGPGTRLTVL.